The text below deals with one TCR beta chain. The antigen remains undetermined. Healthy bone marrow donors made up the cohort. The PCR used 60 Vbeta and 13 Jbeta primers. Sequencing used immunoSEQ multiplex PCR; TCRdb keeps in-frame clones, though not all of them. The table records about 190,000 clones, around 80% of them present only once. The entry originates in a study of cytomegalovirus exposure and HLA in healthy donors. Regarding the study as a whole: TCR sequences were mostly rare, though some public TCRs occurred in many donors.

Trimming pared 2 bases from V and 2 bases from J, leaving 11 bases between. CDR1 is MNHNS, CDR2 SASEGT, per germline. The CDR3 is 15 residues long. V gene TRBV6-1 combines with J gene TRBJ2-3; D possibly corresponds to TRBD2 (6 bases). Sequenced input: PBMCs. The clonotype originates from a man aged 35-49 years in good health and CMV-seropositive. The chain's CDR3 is CASSEMGGDTDTQYF. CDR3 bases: TGTGCCAGCAGTGAAATGGGGGGAGACACAGATACGCAGTATTTT.